A selection of T cell receptor beta chains follows, all from one sample in a study of shared clonotypes between healthy human individuals. The repertoire was sequenced with immunoSEQ multiplex PCR; TCRdb's copy has only in-frame clones and lacks some. The sample lists 2 million to 2.5 million clones, roughly 90% seen once, with around 0.35% in the top ten. The material sequenced was naive CD4+ T cells from PBMCs. The receptors stem from a man between 18 and 35 years old in good health. Some clones in this sample may be carry-over from other donors' samples. The CDR3 runs from the conserved cysteine through the conserved F or W. The D gene is left open where the match is weak. Size values are once, few and many counts, or a class for expanded clones, and some rows have none.

v_call	clone_size	j_call	d_call	cdr3_aa	cdr3_nt
TRBV5-4	.	TRBJ2-5	TRBD2	CASSPGTSGMQETQYF	TGTGCCAGCAGCCCTGGGACTAGCGGGATGCAAGAGACCCAGTACTTC
TRBV7-7	.	TRBJ2-5	.	CASSLALTPGETQYF	TGTGCCAGCAGCTTAGCGCTCACCCCGGGAGAGACCCAGTACTTC
TRBV7-3	.	TRBJ1-1	TRBD1	CASSLYPTLTRDRGRTEAFF	TGTGCCAGCAGCCTCTACCCAACCCTGACCCGGGACAGGGGGCGGACTGAAGCTTTCTTT
TRBV5-1	once	TRBJ2-1	TRBD1	CASSPPGQGNNEQFF	TGCGCCAGCAGCCCACCGGGACAGGGTAACAATGAGCAGTTCTTC
TRBV7-6	.	TRBJ2-5	.	CASSLRGRETQYF	TGTGCCAGCAGCTTACGGGGGCGTGAGACCCAGTACTTC
TRBV28	.	TRBJ2-3	.	CASSLIGTTQYF	TGTGCCAGCAGTCTTATAGGAACGACGCAGTATTTT
TRBV21-1	.	TRBJ2-7	.	CASRKGDSMYFSYEQYF	TGTGCCAGCAGGAAAGGGGACTCAATGTACTTCTCCTACGAGCAGTACTTC
TRBV19	.	TRBJ2-7	TRBD2	CASRYSSGRGYEQYF	TGTGCCAGTCGATACTCTAGCGGGAGGGGTTACGAGCAGTACTTC
TRBV15	.	TRBJ1-2	.	CATSRGGGYGYTF	TGTGCCACCAGCAGGGGCGGTGGATATGGCTACACCTTC
TRBV5-5	once	TRBJ1-1	.	CASSPRWGIGNTEAFF	TGTGCCAGCAGCCCCCGGTGGGGAATTGGGAACACTGAAGCTTTCTTT